A selection of T cell receptor beta chains follows, all from one sample in a study of blood T cell repertoires in COVID-19. Using immunoSEQ multiplex PCR, the repertoire was profiled, and TCRdb retains in-frame clones only, with some absent. This sample has almost 350,000 clones, with roughly nine tenths found just once. Sequenced material: peripheral blood. The receptors were gathered from a woman aged 60-75 years with COVID-19, enrolled during active disease. CDR3s include the opening cysteine and the closing phenylalanine or tryptophan. Each record gives: J gene, V gene, D gene, clone size, CDR3 DNA, CDR3 protein. The D gene is left open where the match is weak. A row's size may be missing; if present it is once, few, many or a size class.

j_call: TRBJ1-4; v_call: TRBV6-5; d_call: NA; clone_size: NA; cdr3_nt: TGTGCCAGCCTTAAGGGGGCTAATGAAAAACTGTTTTTT; cdr3_aa: CASLKGANEKLFF
j_call: TRBJ1-3; v_call: TRBV5-1; d_call: NA; clone_size: NA; cdr3_nt: TGCGCCAGCAGCTCTGACAATGTTGGGAGCACCATATATTTT; cdr3_aa: CASSSDNVGSTIYF
j_call: TRBJ2-7; v_call: TRBV10-3; d_call: TRBD1; clone_size: NA; cdr3_nt: TGTGCCATCGGACAGGGGGAGTACGAGCAGTACTTC; cdr3_aa: CAIGQGEYEQYF
j_call: TRBJ1-5; v_call: TRBV5-5; d_call: NA; clone_size: NA; cdr3_nt: TGTGCCAGCAGCTTGGGTACAGTGTTGGGTCAGCCCCAGCATTTT; cdr3_aa: CASSLGTVLGQPQHF
j_call: TRBJ1-6; v_call: TRBV9; d_call: NA; clone_size: once; cdr3_nt: TGTGCCAGCAGCGCCCAGGATATCTATAATTCACCCCTCCACTTT; cdr3_aa: CASSAQDIYNSPLHF
j_call: TRBJ2-3; v_call: TRBV6-6; d_call: NA; clone_size: NA; cdr3_nt: TGTGCCAGCAGGCTGAGAGATACGCAGTATTTT; cdr3_aa: CASRLRDTQYF
j_call: TRBJ1-2; v_call: TRBV6-5; d_call: TRBD1; clone_size: NA; cdr3_nt: TGTGCCAGCAGACGGACAGGGACCTATGGCTACACCTTC; cdr3_aa: CASRRTGTYGYTF
j_call: TRBJ1-2; v_call: TRBV7-2; d_call: NA; clone_size: NA; cdr3_nt: TGTGCCAGCAGGAGCCCAGGTGGCGGGGGAGGCGACTATGGCTACACCTTC; cdr3_aa: CASRSPGGGGGDYGYTF
j_call: TRBJ1-5; v_call: TRBV28; d_call: NA; clone_size: once; cdr3_nt: TGTGCCAGCACTTTAGGCCGACTACGGGCACAGCCCCAGCATTTT; cdr3_aa: CASTLGRLRAQPQHF
j_call: TRBJ1-5; v_call: TRBV18; d_call: NA; clone_size: NA; cdr3_nt: TGTGCCAGCTCACCACCGGGATTAGGGAGGTTTGGAAATCAGCCCCAGCATTTT; cdr3_aa: CASSPPGLGRFGNQPQHF
j_call: TRBJ2-7; v_call: TRBV29-1; d_call: TRBD1; clone_size: NA; cdr3_nt: TGCAGCGCCACCCGGGGGACAGGGGCCTACGAGCAGTACTTC; cdr3_aa: CSATRGTGAYEQYF
j_call: TRBJ1-5; v_call: TRBV10-3; d_call: TRBD1; clone_size: NA; cdr3_nt: TGTGCCATCAGTGAGTCGGGGTCCGGGACAGGGGGACAGCCCCAGCATTTT; cdr3_aa: CAISESGSGTGGQPQHF
j_call: TRBJ2-5; v_call: TRBV7-9; d_call: TRBD2; clone_size: NA; cdr3_nt: TGTGCCAGCAGCTTAGGTACTAGCGCGGGTTTGGAGACCCAGTACTTC; cdr3_aa: CASSLGTSAGLETQYF
j_call: TRBJ1-3; v_call: TRBV5-1; d_call: NA; clone_size: NA; cdr3_nt: TGCGCCAGCAGCTTAGAGAGGGGGATCTCTGGAAACACCATATATTTT; cdr3_aa: CASSLERGISGNTIYF
j_call: TRBJ2-1; v_call: TRBV7-9; d_call: TRBD2; clone_size: NA; cdr3_nt: TGTGCCAGCAGCCCAACGGGGGGGACATTGAATGAGCAGTTCTTC; cdr3_aa: CASSPTGGTLNEQFF
j_call: TRBJ1-4; v_call: TRBV2; d_call: TRBD1; clone_size: NA; cdr3_nt: TGTGCCAGCAGCCGACAGGGGAACAATGAAAAACTGTTTTTT; cdr3_aa: CASSRQGNNEKLFF
j_call: TRBJ1-3; v_call: TRBV6-1; d_call: NA; clone_size: NA; cdr3_nt: TGTGCCAGCAGTGAGGTACAGGGACCTGGAAACACCATATATTTT; cdr3_aa: CASSEVQGPGNTIYF
j_call: TRBJ1-4; v_call: TRBV2; d_call: NA; clone_size: NA; cdr3_nt: TGTGCCAGCAGTGACCTTAGTGAAAAACTGTTTTTT; cdr3_aa: CASSDLSEKLFF
j_call: TRBJ1-2; v_call: TRBV28; d_call: NA; clone_size: few; cdr3_nt: TGTGCCAGCAGAGCGAGCCACTATGGCTACACCTTC; cdr3_aa: CASRASHYGYTF
j_call: TRBJ1-5; v_call: TRBV19; d_call: NA; clone_size: once; cdr3_nt: TGTGCCAGTAATCACCGACAGTCAGCAATGGCGCCCCAGCATTTT; cdr3_aa: CASNHRQSAMAPQHF
j_call: TRBJ2-1; v_call: TRBV7-8; d_call: NA; clone_size: NA; cdr3_nt: TGTGCCAGCAGCTTTTTGTCGCAGGGGGGTACTGAGCAGTTCTTC; cdr3_aa: CASSFLSQGGTEQFF
j_call: TRBJ1-2; v_call: TRBV28; d_call: TRBD1; clone_size: NA; cdr3_nt: TGTGCCAGCAGTAACCGGGACAGTAAAACCTTGGGCTGGGATAACTATGGCTACACCTTC; cdr3_aa: CASSNRDSKTLGWDNYGYTF
j_call: TRBJ1-5; v_call: TRBV2; d_call: TRBD1; clone_size: NA; cdr3_nt: TGTGCCAGCAGTTTGGGGACAGCGCATCAGCCCCAGCATTTT; cdr3_aa: CASSLGTAHQPQHF
j_call: TRBJ1-5; v_call: TRBV28; d_call: NA; clone_size: NA; cdr3_nt: TGTGCCGGGGCGGTTAGCAATCAGCCCCAGCATTTT; cdr3_aa: CAGAVSNQPQHF
j_call: TRBJ1-1; v_call: TRBV19; d_call: NA; clone_size: NA; cdr3_nt: TGTGCCAGTATTAAGAACACTGAAGCTTTCTTT; cdr3_aa: CASIKNTEAFF
j_call: TRBJ1-1; v_call: TRBV9; d_call: NA; clone_size: NA; cdr3_nt: TGTGCCAGCAGCGTAGTCGGGGGGGCGCGGACTGAAGCTTTCTTT; cdr3_aa: CASSVVGGARTEAFF
j_call: TRBJ1-2; v_call: TRBV6-4; d_call: NA; clone_size: NA; cdr3_nt: TGTGCCAGCAGTGACCCACGCGCAGGGAGGGTCTATGGCTACACCTTC; cdr3_aa: CASSDPRAGRVYGYTF
j_call: TRBJ2-7; v_call: TRBV4-1; d_call: TRBD1; clone_size: NA; cdr3_nt: TGCGCCAGCAGCCGGGGGCTCTCGGGGACAGGGACTCGGGAGCAGTACTTC; cdr3_aa: CASSRGLSGTGTREQYF
j_call: TRBJ1-2; v_call: TRBV12-3/TRBV12-4; d_call: NA; clone_size: few; cdr3_nt: TGTGCCAGCAGTCCCGACAGTAACTATGGCTACACCTTC; cdr3_aa: CASSPDSNYGYTF
j_call: TRBJ1-6; v_call: TRBV9; d_call: NA; clone_size: NA; cdr3_nt: TGTGCCAGCAGCGCGAGGGCTCCTAATTCACCCCTCCACTTT; cdr3_aa: CASSARAPNSPLHF
j_call: TRBJ2-5; v_call: TRBV1; d_call: NA; clone_size: once; cdr3_nt: TGCACCAGCAGCGCTCGGGAAGAGCAAGAGACCCAGTACTTC; cdr3_aa: CTSSAREEQETQYF
j_call: TRBJ1-4; v_call: TRBV6-5; d_call: TRBD1; clone_size: NA; cdr3_nt: TGTGCCAGCAGTTACTTACCGGGACAGAATGAAAAACTGTTTTTT; cdr3_aa: CASSYLPGQNEKLFF
j_call: TRBJ2-2; v_call: TRBV7-8; d_call: TRBD1; clone_size: NA; cdr3_nt: TGTGCCAGCAGCTTCGGGGGCGGGACAGGGGCTCCCGGGGAGCTGTTTTTT; cdr3_aa: CASSFGGGTGAPGELFF
j_call: TRBJ1-1; v_call: TRBV5-1; d_call: TRBD1; clone_size: NA; cdr3_nt: TGCGCCAGCAGCTTGGAAGGGACAGGGGGCACTGAAGCTTTCTTT; cdr3_aa: CASSLEGTGGTEAFF
j_call: TRBJ2-5; v_call: TRBV5-1; d_call: TRBD1; clone_size: NA; cdr3_nt: TGCGCCAGCAGCTTTTCCGGGACAGGAGCCGGGGAGACCCAGTACTTC; cdr3_aa: CASSFSGTGAGETQYF
j_call: TRBJ1-1; v_call: TRBV30; d_call: NA; clone_size: NA; cdr3_nt: TGTGCCTGGATGGTCCTCTCACCTCGGGGGGCTTTCTTT; cdr3_aa: CAWMVLSPRGAFF
j_call: TRBJ1-6; v_call: TRBV4-1; d_call: NA; clone_size: NA; cdr3_nt: TGCGCCAGCAGCCAAGATGGGGCAGCTTATAATTCACCCCTCCACTTT; cdr3_aa: CASSQDGAAYNSPLHF
j_call: TRBJ1-5; v_call: TRBV28; d_call: NA; clone_size: NA; cdr3_nt: TGTGCCAGCATGGGCGAGCCCTATCAGCCCCAGCATTTT; cdr3_aa: CASMGEPYQPQHF
j_call: TRBJ1-5; v_call: TRBV6-6; d_call: TRBD1; clone_size: once; cdr3_nt: TGTGCCAGCAGTCCCGGGACAGGGACCAATCAGCCCCAGCATTTT; cdr3_aa: CASSPGTGTNQPQHF
j_call: TRBJ2-7; v_call: TRBV2; d_call: TRBD1; clone_size: once; cdr3_nt: TGTGCCAGCAGGCGAACAGGGGGATCCTACGAGCAGTACTTC; cdr3_aa: CASRRTGGSYEQYF
j_call: TRBJ1-4; v_call: TRBV18; d_call: TRBD1; clone_size: NA; cdr3_nt: TGTGCCAGCTCACCGCTCACCGGGACAGGGGGCTCTAGTAATGAAAAACTGTTTTTT; cdr3_aa: CASSPLTGTGGSSNEKLFF
j_call: TRBJ1-4; v_call: TRBV18; d_call: NA; clone_size: NA; cdr3_nt: TGTGCCAGCTCATCATCGCTAGGCAGAGATGAAAAACTGTTTTTT; cdr3_aa: CASSSSLGRDEKLFF
j_call: TRBJ2-4; v_call: TRBV7-3; d_call: NA; clone_size: NA; cdr3_nt: TGTGCCAGCGGACTTCAGCCTCTAGCCAAAAACATTCAGTACTTC; cdr3_aa: CASGLQPLAKNIQYF
j_call: TRBJ1-5; v_call: TRBV19; d_call: TRBD1; clone_size: once; cdr3_nt: TGTGCCAGCCAAAAGCAGGGGGGCGCCCATCAGCCCCAGCATTTT; cdr3_aa: CASQKQGGAHQPQHF
j_call: TRBJ2-7; v_call: TRBV7-9; d_call: TRBD1; clone_size: NA; cdr3_nt: TGTGCCAGCAGCTCAACCTTCTTAGGGACAGGGATCGACGAGCAGTACTTC; cdr3_aa: CASSSTFLGTGIDEQYF
j_call: TRBJ2-1; v_call: TRBV18; d_call: NA; clone_size: NA; cdr3_nt: TGTGCCAGCTCACCTTACAGTATCGATGAGCAGTTCTTC; cdr3_aa: CASSPYSIDEQFF
j_call: TRBJ1-5; v_call: TRBV27; d_call: NA; clone_size: NA; cdr3_nt: TGTGCCAGCGGCGTGCGGGGGAATCAGCCCCAGCATTTT; cdr3_aa: CASGVRGNQPQHF
j_call: TRBJ2-7; v_call: TRBV6-2/TRBV6-3; d_call: TRBD1; clone_size: NA; cdr3_nt: TGTGCCAGCAGTTACCGGGACAGGGGGACCTACGAGCAGTACTTC; cdr3_aa: CASSYRDRGTYEQYF